These T cell receptor beta chains were read from a single sample in a study of T cell responses to AZD1222 COVID-19 vaccine. Assay: immunoSEQ multiplex PCR; the TCRdb copy retains only in-frame clones and omits some. Among 150,000 to 180,000 clones listed, about 88% were seen once. The specimen comprised peripheral blood, sampled on day 0 of AZD1222 vaccination. The source is an adult in good health. The CDR3 runs from the conserved cysteine through the conserved F or W. A D gene is named only where the DNA matches it firmly. The size entry is marked missing in some rows and otherwise reads once, few, many or a size class.

TRBV5-3,.,.,TRBJ1-5,TGTGCCAGAAGCTGGGGCAACACTCCGGGACATCGCAATCAGCCCCAGCATTTT,CARSWGNTPGHRNQPQHF
TRBV5-6,.,.,TRBJ2-4,TGTGCCAGCAGCATTCCCGGGATCCGCGAAAACATTCAGTACTTC,CASSIPGIRENIQYF
TRBV27,.,.,TRBJ2-4,TGTGCCAGCAGTACAACAGGGTACAACATTCAGTACTTC,CASSTTGYNIQYF
TRBV27,.,.,TRBJ2-2,TGTGCCAGCATAGACGCGAACACCGGGGAGCTGTTTTTT,CASIDANTGELFF
TRBV7-9,TRBD1,.,TRBJ1-4,TGTGCCAGCAGCTTAGGCACAGGGGGACCTAATGAAAAACTGTTTTTT,CASSLGTGGPNEKLFF
TRBV6-5,.,.,TRBJ1-4,TGTGCCAGCAGCACTGAGACAGGCTCTGGAAAACTGTTTTTT,CASSTETGSGKLFF
TRBV5-5,TRBD2,.,TRBJ2-7,TGTGCCAGCAGCTTGGTTAGCGGGGGCCTTTCCTACGAGCAGTACTTC,CASSLVSGGLSYEQYF
TRBV28,TRBD1,.,TRBJ1-5,TGTGCCAGCAGGGGACGGACAGGAGTCAATCAGCCCCAGCATTTT,CASRGRTGVNQPQHF
TRBV5-1,.,.,TRBJ2-3,TGCGCCAGCAGCCTAGGACACGGCACAGATACGCAGTATTTT,CASSLGHGTDTQYF
TRBV18,.,.,TRBJ1-1,TGTGCCAGCTCACCACAGTTCCCTTTCGGTGGTACTGAAGCTTTCTTT,CASSPQFPFGGTEAFF
TRBV6-5,.,.,TRBJ2-2,TGTGCCAGCAGAGATTTGAACACCGGGGAGCTGTTTTTT,CASRDLNTGELFF
TRBV27,TRBD1,.,TRBJ1-5,TGTGCCAGCCGGAGGACAGGGGGCTCGGAGGGTCAGCCCCAGCATTTT,CASRRTGGSEGQPQHF
TRBV7-2,TRBD2,.,TRBJ2-7,TGTGCCAGCAGCTTCTTGGGGGGGTACGAGCAGTACTTC,CASSFLGGYEQYF
TRBV7-8,TRBD1,.,TRBJ1-3,TGTGCCAGCAGCTTAGGGACAGGGGCTGGAAACACCATATATTTT,CASSLGTGAGNTIYF
TRBV7-8,.,.,TRBJ2-7,TGTGCCAGCAGCTCGCAGGGAGGGGGGAACTACGAGCAGTACTTC,CASSSQGGGNYEQYF
TRBV5-6,TRBD2,.,TRBJ2-1,TGTGCCAGCAGCCCCAGCGGGAACTACAATGAGCAGTTCTTC,CASSPSGNYNEQFF
TRBV28,.,.,TRBJ1-6,TGTGCCAGCAGCCCCCTGTTTTCACCCCTCCACTTT,CASSPLFSPLHF
TRBV7-3,.,few,TRBJ2-7,TGTGCCAGCAGCTTAGGAGGCAGGGGCTACGAGCAGTACTTC,CASSLGGRGYEQYF
TRBV6-5,TRBD1,.,TRBJ1-2,TGTGCCAGCAGTCTACGACAGGGCGGGTACACCTTC,CASSLRQGGYTF
TRBV5-6,TRBD2,.,TRBJ2-1,TGTGCCAGCAGCTTGGCGGGAGGACGCAATGAGCAGTTCTTC,CASSLAGGRNEQFF
TRBV12-2,.,.,TRBJ1-2,TGTGCAAGTCGCTTAGTCTCCCAGAGTGGCTATGGCTACACCTTC,CASRLVSQSGYGYTF
TRBV6-5,TRBD2,.,TRBJ2-1,TGTGCCAGCAGTTACGGCGTCGGGAGGGAGCAGTTCTTC,CASSYGVGREQFF
TRBV7-3,.,once,TRBJ2-1,TGTGCCAGCAGCCCCCCGGGTGGCAATGAGCAGTTCTTC,CASSPPGGNEQFF
TRBV3-1/TRBV3-2,.,few,TRBJ1-1,TGTGCCAGCAGCGACGGCCGACACACTGAAGCTTTCTTT,CASSDGRHTEAFF
TRBV19,.,.,TRBJ2-6,TGTGCCAGTAGTACACAGGGTTCTGGGGCCAACGTCCTGACTTTC,CASSTQGSGANVLTF
TRBV5-5,TRBD1,.,TRBJ1-1,TGTGCCAGCAGCGACGACAGGGCGAACACTGAAGCTTTCTTT,CASSDDRANTEAFF
TRBV6-2/TRBV6-3,.,.,TRBJ2-2,TGTGCCAGCAGTTACTCGCAGCAACCATCCGGGGAGCTGTTTTTT,CASSYSQQPSGELFF
TRBV5-1,.,few,TRBJ1-2,TGCGCCAGCAGGACGGAGGTGGGGCCCAACTATGGCTACACCTTC,CASRTEVGPNYGYTF
TRBV15,.,.,TRBJ2-1,TGTGCCACCAGCAGTTCCCCCAGCTACAATGAGCAGTTCTTC,CATSSSPSYNEQFF
TRBV5-4,.,.,TRBJ2-2,TGTGCCAGCAGCTTGGATCCGTTAGAGCCCGGGGAGCTGTTTTTT,CASSLDPLEPGELFF
TRBV28,.,.,TRBJ1-4,TGTGCCAGCAGAGACCCTAATGAAAAACTGTTTTTT,CASRDPNEKLFF
TRBV9,TRBD1,.,TRBJ1-4,TGTGCCAGCAGCTCAGCGACAGGGAATTTTAAAAAACTGTTTTTT,CASSSATGNFKKLFF
TRBV28,.,.,TRBJ1-1,TGTGCCAGCACCCCGCGGGAGACTGAAGCTTTCTTT,CASTPRETEAFF
TRBV9,TRBD1,.,TRBJ2-3,TGTGCCAGCAGCGATGGCAGGGGGCAGGTAGATACGCAGTATTTT,CASSDGRGQVDTQYF
TRBV29-1,.,few,TRBJ1-2,TGCAGCGTTGAAGATCCGGACCCGGGTCACTATGGCTACACCTTC,CSVEDPDPGHYGYTF
TRBV19,.,.,TRBJ1-1,TGTGCCAGTAGTGCCACAGGGAAGAACACTGAAGCTTTCTTT,CASSATGKNTEAFF
TRBV7-9,.,once,TRBJ1-5,TGTGCCAGCAGCTTCGGTCCGGGTCAGCCCCAGCATTTT,CASSFGPGQPQHF
TRBV12-5,.,.,TRBJ1-2,TGTGCTAGTGGTTTGGAAGTTAGGGGAGGCTACACCTTC,CASGLEVRGGYTF
TRBV5-4,.,.,TRBJ1-3,TGTGCCAGCAGCCAGACTTCGGACACCATATATTTT,CASSQTSDTIYF
TRBV7-2,.,.,TRBJ2-2,TGTGCCAGCAGCTTCAGTGGGGCCCTAGGGGTCGGGGAGCTGTTTTTT,CASSFSGALGVGELFF
TRBV1,.,.,TRBJ1-3,TGCACCAGCACCCCTGGCCCCCGTATGGGACCAGGGGTGAGCGGCTCTGGAAACACCATATATTTT,CTSTPGPRMGPGVSGSGNTIYF
TRBV27,TRBD1,.,TRBJ1-5,TGTGCCAGCAGTTTAGGGAGACAGGGGAGCAATCAGCCCCAGCATTTT,CASSLGRQGSNQPQHF
TRBV11-3,.,.,TRBJ2-3,TGTGCCAGCAGCTCCCTTCTCGGGTCCCCCCTCACAGATACGCAGTATTTT,CASSSLLGSPLTDTQYF
TRBV30,.,once,TRBJ2-7,TGTGCCTGGAGTGTAGGGGGAACAGGCTACGAGCAGTACTTC,CAWSVGGTGYEQYF
TRBV19,TRBD1,.,TRBJ1-5,TGTGCCAGTAGTAAAAGAGGGGGGAGACAGGGGAATCAGCCCCAGCATTTT,CASSKRGGRQGNQPQHF
TRBV28,.,.,TRBJ2-7,TGTGCCAGCAGTTTCCAGGGATACTACGAGCAGTACTTC,CASSFQGYYEQYF
TRBV24-1,.,.,TRBJ2-1,TGTGCCACCAGTGATTTTGTCGCAACTGGCGCCAATGAGCAGTTCTTC,CATSDFVATGANEQFF
TRBV9,.,.,TRBJ1-1,TGTGCCAGCAGCGCAGATGCTCCGGGAGGGGGGGGAGCTTTCTTT,CASSADAPGGGGAFF
TRBV5-5,.,.,TRBJ2-7,TGTGCCAGCAGCTTGGTCGTTAGTCGGACAGTCGCCTACGAGCAGTACTTC,CASSLVVSRTVAYEQYF
TRBV3-1/TRBV3-2,TRBD2,.,TRBJ2-7,TGTGCCAGCAGACCCGCGTTAGGGGCGGGAGGGGGGCAGTACTTC,CASRPALGAGGGQYF
TRBV19,.,.,TRBJ1-1,TGTGCCACCCTCGGGTCTCGCTGGAACACTGAAGCTTTCTTT,CATLGSRWNTEAFF